This T cell receptor (beta chain) emerged from a study of lymphopenia after photon versus proton radiotherapy (dated by TCRdb to the late 2010s). About the study as a whole: The study compared the immunological effects of photon versus proton radiation therapy in patients with gastrointestinal tumors who developed high-grade lymphopenia. The 15 to 20 patients in the cohort had gastrointestinal tumors, were treated with either photon or proton therapy, and subsequently developed lymphopenia. The study was designed to characterize how the impact on the immune system differs between the two radiation modalities. Overall study outcomes, separate from this receptor: The authors looked at the survival association only in patients who died, and they framed better survival with proton therapy as a possibility rather than a demonstrated result. Proton-treated patients stayed relatively stable during treatment, while photon-treated patients lost naive T cells and TCR diversity and gained effector/memory populations. After the lymphocyte count nadir, oligoclonal expansion, especially of CD8+ Temra cells, was observed in photon-treated repertoires, and the drop in diversity was driven by this expansion. Across the cohort, a larger post-nadir drop in TCR diversity was inversely correlated with overall survival time among patients who died.

Via the germline V gene, CDR1 is SNHLY and CDR2 FYNNEI. V is reduced by 6 bases and J by 5 bases, leaving a spacing of 13 bases between them. The CDR3 sequence holds 13 residues, the cysteine and phenylalanine included. The DNA shown is the 39-base CDR3, in frame from base 1. Libraries were made using the immunoSEQ multiplex PCR assay. T cell repertoires were profiled with deep sequencing of rearranged TCR beta loci together with multiparametric flow cytometry. In TCRdb, the immuneACCESS table is reduced to in-frame sequences with V and J assigned. These tables do not hold every clone; where another copy was compared, an unresolved V gene accounts for under half, and the others remain unexplained. Within this sample are tens of thousands of clones, with over 80% of them counted one time only. 21% of the sample belongs to the ten largest clones. Points on this clone: It has no known antigen specificity. No much larger clone exists at a distance of one base, and base qualities are not known.

This clonotype originated in a woman aged 65 to 85 with pancreatic cancer. The rearrangement combines TRBV2 with TRBJ2-5; the best D guess is TRBD1, with 6 bases matching. Sequencing used peripheral blood, obtained from a patient treated with proton-based radiotherapy. The CDR3 loop reads CASRNTGRETQYF. The nucleotide sequence reads as follows: TGTGCCAGCAGAAATACAGGGCGGGAGACCCAGTACTTC.